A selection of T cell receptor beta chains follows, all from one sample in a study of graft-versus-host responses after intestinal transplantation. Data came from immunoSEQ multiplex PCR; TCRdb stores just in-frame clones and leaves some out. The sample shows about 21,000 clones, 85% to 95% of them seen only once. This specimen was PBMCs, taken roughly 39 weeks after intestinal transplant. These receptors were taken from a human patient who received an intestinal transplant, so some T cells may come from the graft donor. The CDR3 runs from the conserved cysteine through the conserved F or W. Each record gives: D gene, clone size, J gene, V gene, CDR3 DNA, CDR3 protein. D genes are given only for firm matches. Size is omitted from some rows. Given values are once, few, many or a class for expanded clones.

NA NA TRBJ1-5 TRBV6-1 TGTGCCAGCGGCCGCGTGCGGGATCAGCCCCAGCATTTT CASGRVRDQPQHF
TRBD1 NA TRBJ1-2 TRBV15 TGTGCCACCAGCAGAGATCCGGGACAGGGGCTTGGCTACACCTTC CATSRDPGQGLGYTF
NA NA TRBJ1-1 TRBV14 TGTGCCAGCAGCCACCTACCAAACGAAGCTTTCTTT CASSHLPNEAFF
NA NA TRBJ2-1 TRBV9 TGTGCCAGCAGCGTAGCCGGCAATGAGCAGTTCTTC CASSVAGNEQFF
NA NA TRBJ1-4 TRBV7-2 TGTGCCAGCAGCTCCCGTCGGGCTAATGAAAAACTGTTTTTT CASSSRRANEKLFF
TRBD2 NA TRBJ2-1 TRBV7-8 TGTGCCAGCAGCGGACTAGCGGGAGGGCTTGAGCAGTTCTTC CASSGLAGGLEQFF
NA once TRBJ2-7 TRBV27 TGTGCCAGCAGTCAGGGGTCGAACTCCTACGAGCAGTACTTC CASSQGSNSYEQYF
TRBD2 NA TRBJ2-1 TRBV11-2 TGTGCCAGCAGCTTAGGAAGCGGGAGGTACTCTAATGAGCAGTTCTTC CASSLGSGRYSNEQFF
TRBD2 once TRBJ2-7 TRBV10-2 TGCGCCAGCAGTGGACTAGCGGGACCTACCTACGAGCAGTACTTC CASSGLAGPTYEQYF
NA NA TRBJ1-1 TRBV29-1 TGCAGCGTTGGCGGTACAGGGTCGGGGGAAGCTTTCTTT CSVGGTGSGEAFF
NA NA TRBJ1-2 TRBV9 TGTGCCAGCAGCGTAGGGTTCGCCGTCGGGCACATTAACTATGGCTACACCTTC CASSVGFAVGHINYGYTF
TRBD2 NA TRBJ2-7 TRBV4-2 TGTGCCAGCAGCCAAGGGCGGGAGAGGCCCTACGAGCAGTACTTC CASSQGRERPYEQYF
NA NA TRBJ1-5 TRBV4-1 TGCGCCAGCAGCCAAGATGGGCAGGGAGAGTATAGCAATCAGCCCCAGCATTTT CASSQDGQGEYSNQPQHF
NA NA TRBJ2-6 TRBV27 TGTGCCAGCAGTTTAAACTCTGGGGCCAACGTCCTGACTTTC CASSLNSGANVLTF
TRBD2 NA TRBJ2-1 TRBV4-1 TGCGCCAGCAGCCTACTAGCGGGAGGGGATAATGAGCAGTTCTTC CASSLLAGGDNEQFF
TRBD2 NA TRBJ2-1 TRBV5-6 TGTGCCAGCAGCTTGAGATTGGCGGGAGGGTACAATGAGCAGTTCTTC CASSLRLAGGYNEQFF
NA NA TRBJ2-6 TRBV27 TGTGCCAGCAGTCCCTCTTCTGGGGCCAACGTCCTGACTTTC CASSPSSGANVLTF
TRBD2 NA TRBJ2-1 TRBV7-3 TGTGCCAGCAGCTTAACGCCCGGGCCGCGGGGGGAGCAGTTCTTC CASSLTPGPRGEQFF
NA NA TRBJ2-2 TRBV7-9 TGTGCCAGCAGCTCCGCCCCCGGGGAGCTGTTTTTT CASSSAPGELFF
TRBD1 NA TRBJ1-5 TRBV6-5 TGTGCCAGCAGTTACTCGGCGACAGGGGGCAATCAGCCCCAGCATTTT CASSYSATGGNQPQHF